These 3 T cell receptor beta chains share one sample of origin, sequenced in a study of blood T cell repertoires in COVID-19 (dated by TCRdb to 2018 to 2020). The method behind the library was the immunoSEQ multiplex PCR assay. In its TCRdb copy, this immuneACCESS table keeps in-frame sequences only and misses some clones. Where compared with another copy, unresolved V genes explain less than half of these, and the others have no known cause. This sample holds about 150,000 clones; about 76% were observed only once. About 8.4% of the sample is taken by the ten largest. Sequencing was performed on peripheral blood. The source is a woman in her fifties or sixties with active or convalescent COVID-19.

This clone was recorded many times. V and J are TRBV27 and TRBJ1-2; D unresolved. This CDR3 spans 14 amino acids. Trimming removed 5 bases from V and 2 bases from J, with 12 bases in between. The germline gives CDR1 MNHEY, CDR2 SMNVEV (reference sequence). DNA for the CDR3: TGTGCCAGCAGTACCGTTCGAGGGAACTATGGCTACACCTTC. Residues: CASSTVRGNYGYTF.

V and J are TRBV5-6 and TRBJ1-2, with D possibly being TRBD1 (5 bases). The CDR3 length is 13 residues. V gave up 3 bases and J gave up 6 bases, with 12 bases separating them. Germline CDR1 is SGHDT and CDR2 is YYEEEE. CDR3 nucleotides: TGTGCCAGCAGCTGGGGGAGGGGCGATGGCTACACCTTC. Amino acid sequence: CASSWGRGDGYTF.

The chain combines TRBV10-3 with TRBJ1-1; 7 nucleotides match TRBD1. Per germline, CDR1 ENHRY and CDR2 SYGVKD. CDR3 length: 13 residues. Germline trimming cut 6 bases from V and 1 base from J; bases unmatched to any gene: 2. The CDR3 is CAIRGDRNTEAFF. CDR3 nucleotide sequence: TGTGCCATCAGGGGGGACAGGAACACTGAAGCTTTCTTT.